This TCR beta chain was observed in a study of stem cell transplantation in POMP-related autoinflammatory disease (dated by TCRdb to 2020 to 2022). Background for the entire study: According to the study's hypothesis, the TRB repertoire gets skewed because defective thymoproteasomes impair MHC class I-dependent CD8+ T-cell differentiation and positive selection. The effect of POMP deficiency on T-cell receptor beta repertoire diversity and CDR3 characteristics was assessed by high-throughput TRB sequencing. Through one year post-transplant, neutrophils and platelets showed 100% donor engraftment on DNA chimerism analysis. Prior to transplant, the patients had CD4+ naive T-cell skewing, low CD8+ T-cell proportions, and decreased T-cell cytokine secretion.

From cysteine to phenylalanine, the CDR3 is 12 amino acids long. CDR3 DNA is the only sequence kept; it has 36 bases, read in frame from the first base. V trim: 5 bases; J trim: 9 bases; unmatched bases: 4. The time point label corresponds to: after hematopoietic stem cell transplant. PRAID was a condition in which autoinflammation came alongside prominent immunodeficiency. T-cell subsets (conventional T cells, CD8+ T cells, regulatory T cells, T follicular helper cells) were sorted before TRB sequencing. The library was made by the immunoSEQ multiplex PCR assay. In the paper's pipeline: Shannon entropy, which takes clonal size distribution into account, was used to quantify repertoire diversity. The Gini-Simpson index (Simpson_1-D) was used to measure inequality in clonotype distribution. Held by TCRdb, this immuneACCESS table contains in-frame sequences only and omits some clones. Under half of the omission traces to an unresolved V gene where checked; the cause of the rest is unknown. V, J and clone size derive from that table, while D and trimming were established from the DNA sequence. The sample table records over 8,000 clones; 75% to 85% of these occur just once. The ten largest account for about 4.7% of the sample.

With respect to this clone: What this receptor recognizes is not known. Nothing much larger sits one base from this clone, and base qualities are not available.

Overall study results and their limits: PRAID patients showed a restricted number of unique TRB V-J gene pairings. In PRAID patients, the trend toward increased clonality and lower diversity reached statistical significance only for regulatory T cells. Across all analyzed T-cell subsets, PRAID patients showed a trend toward higher clonality and lower TRB diversity.

The sequence links TRBV12-3 or TRBV12-4 to TRBJ2-1; TRBD1 matches 7 bases in the middle. The TCR sequence derives from a human patient with POMP-related autoinflammation and immune dysregulation (PRAID). Some T cells may derive from the graft donor when a transplant has been performed. Sample: CD4+ T cells from PBMCs, taken after stem cell transplantation. The sequenced DNA is TGTGCCAGCAGTACCCGGGACAGTGAGCAGTTCTTC. Protein translation: CASSTRDSEQFF.